Below, 18 T cell receptor beta chains from the same sample are listed, as sequenced in a study of cytomegalovirus exposure and HLA in healthy donors. Use of 60 Vbeta and 13 Jbeta primers characterized the PCR. Sequencing used immunoSEQ multiplex PCR; TCRdb keeps in-frame clones, though not all of them. The sample lists 280,000 or so clones; roughly 89% were seen once. Sequencing input: PBMCs. Receptors originate from a woman aged 18-30 years in good health and CMV-seronegative.

The V and J genes are TRBV9 and TRBJ2-1, with TRBD2 matching 9 bases. Trimming cost V 5 bases and J 7 bases; bases outside gene matches: 10. The CDR3 extends over 15 amino acids. Germline CDR1 SGDLS, CDR2 YYNGEE. The CDR3 DNA sequence: TGTGCCAGCAGTAATAGCGGGGGAGGAGGAAATGAGCAGTTCTTC. It specifies CASSNSGGGGNEQFF.

The genes are TRBV5-6 and TRBJ2-1, with a weak D call TRBD1 (5 bases). V was pared by 5 bases and J by 8 bases, with 14 bases between. The CDR3 is made up of 13 amino acids. Germline CDR1 SGHDT, CDR2 YYEEEE. This CDR3 reads CASSHEWGDEQFF. DNA for the CDR3: TGTGCCAGCAGTCATGAATGGGGCGATGAGCAGTTCTTC.

The chain joins TRBV2 to TRBJ1-5; D is perhaps TRBD1 (5 bases). Trimming cost V 1 base and J 0 bases, with 16 bases left between them. Germline V CDR1 and CDR2: SNHLY, FYNNEI. This CDR3 region has 18 residues. The CDR3 coding sequence is TGTGCCAGCAGTGAAGAGCGGCCAGGGACTAATAGCAATCAGCCCCAGCATTTT. As protein: CASSEERPGTNSNQPQHF. The complete variable domain, with remaining parts taken from reference TRBV2 and TRBJ1-5, reads EPEVTQTPSHQVTQMGQEVILRCVPISNHLYFYWYRQILGQKVEFLVSFYNNEISEKSEIFDDQFSVERPDGSNFTLKIRSTKLEDSAMYFCASSEERPGTNSNQPQHFGDGTRLSIL.

This sequence joins TRBV6-5 and TRBJ2-5; 12 positions agree with TRBD2. CDR1 is MNHEY, CDR2 SVGAGI, per germline. J was trimmed by 11 bases and V by 6 bases; bases with no gene match: 4. The CDR3 is made up of 12 amino acids. The CDR3 is CASRRTSGAQYF. The CDR3 bases are TGTGCCAGCAGAAGGACTAGCGGGGCGCAGTACTTC.

This clone was seen more than once but under ten times. This chain links TRBV4-1 with TRBJ1-5; D is undetermined. CDR3 length: 15 residues. Between the trimmed V and J ends, which lost 1 base and 7 bases, there was a span of 14 bases. Germline V lookup: CDR1 MGHRA, CDR2 YSYEKL. This chain's CDR3 is CASSQVGMRSQPQHF. The DNA for the CDR3 is TGCGCCAGCAGCCAAGTCGGAATGAGGTCCCAGCCCCAGCATTTT.

This chain links TRBV7-3 with TRBJ2-2; 9 bases line up with TRBD2. V lost 3 bases and J lost 6; bases outside the gene matches: 20. Per germline, CDR1 SGHTA and CDR2 FQGTGA. The CDR3 has 20 amino acids. The CDR3: CASSFLSSGGFGKLPGELFF. The CDR3 coding sequence is TGTGCCAGCAGCTTTTTGAGTAGCGGGGGTTTCGGGAAACTTCCCGGGGAGCTGTTTTTT.

The chain carries TRBV5-6 and TRBJ2-3, with 11 bases matching TRBD2. The trim removed 1 base at V and 3 bases at J, leaving 7 bases unmatched. The CDR3 contains 17 residues. CDR1 SGHDT and CDR2 YYEEEE come from the germline V gene. CDR3 in DNA: TGTGCCAGCAGCTTGCTTAGCGGGGGGGCCGGGACAGATACGCAGTATTTT. Protein: CASSLLSGGAGTDTQYF.

The chain employs TRBV11-2 and TRBJ2-7; 10 nucleotides agree with TRBD1. V lost 5 bases to trimming and J lost 3 bases; unmatched junction nucleotides: 4. Germline CDR1 and CDR2: SGHAT and FQNNGV. The CDR3 length is 14 residues. CDR3 sequence: CASSHGTGDYEQYF. In DNA form, the CDR3 reads TGTGCCAGCAGCCACGGGACAGGGGACTACGAGCAGTACTTC.

The chain combines TRBV4-1 with TRBJ2-3; 9 bases line up with TRBD1. V dropped 1 base and J dropped 4; count of bases not matched to a gene: 12. This CDR3 has 18 amino acids. Looked up from germline, CDR1 is MGHRA and CDR2 is YSYEKL. Written as DNA, the CDR3 is TGCGCCAGCAGCCAAGGGCGGCAGGGACAGGGTATCCCAGATACGCAGTATTTT. Its translation: CASSQGRQGQGIPDTQYF.

The chain has TRBV6-5 and TRBJ2-7; D not certain. The CDR3 sequence is 13 residues long. V lost 2 bases, J lost 5 bases, and 10 bases lay in between. CDR1 is MNHEY and CDR2 is SVGAGI in the germline V gene. CDR3 region: CASSYGLQNEQYF. CDR3 bases: TGTGCCAGCAGTTACGGCCTCCAAAACGAGCAGTACTTC.

The chain carries TRBV2 and TRBJ2-5, with D perhaps TRBD1 (5 bases). The DNA end is a closer match to TRBJ2-7, so the J assignment may be wrong. The length of the CDR3 is 13 residues. Germline V gene sequence: CDR1 SNHLY, CDR2 FYNNEI. CDR3 sequence: CASSRDFAYEQYF. DNA for the CDR3: TGTGCCAGCAGCAGGGATTTTGCCTACGAGCAGTACTTC.

V and J are TRBV4-2 and TRBJ2-5; 10 positions agree with TRBD2. V gave up 2 bases and J gave up 11 bases; unmatched junction bases: 5. This CDR3 is 13 amino acids long. Germline CDR1 LGHNA, CDR2 YNFKEQ. As DNA, the CDR3 is TGTGCCAGCAGCCAAACTAGCGGGGAGGAGCAGTACTTC. It is translated as CASSQTSGEEQYF.

The V gene is TRBV2, the J gene TRBJ1-4; 9 bases are a match to TRBD1. Losses at the gene ends were 5 bases for V and 8 bases for J; bases not matched to a gene: 9. Germline CDR1 reads SNHLY; CDR2 reads FYNNEI. The CDR3 is 15 residues long. In DNA form, the CDR3 reads TGTGCCAGCAGTTCCACAGGGGGCAGAAAGGAAAAACTGTTTTTT. It translates to CASSSTGGRKEKLFF.

This chain connects TRBV2 to TRBJ2-4; D is possibly TRBD1 (5 bases). The germline V and J ends were trimmed by 1 base and 6 bases, with 16 bases remaining between them. CDR1 and CDR2 from the germline V gene are SNHLY and FYNNEI. The CDR3 runs 16 residues. Here the CDR3 reads CASSEVLQGRRNIQYF. In nucleotides, the CDR3 is TGTGCCAGCAGTGAAGTTTTGCAGGGAAGGAGAAACATTCAGTACTTC.

The chain uses TRBV7-3 and TRBJ2-3, with TRBD2 matching 7 bases. Germline loops: CDR1 SGHTA, CDR2 FQGTGA. V was pared by 0 bases and J by 3 bases, with 3 bases of the junction left unmatched. CDR3 length: 15 amino acids. This chain's CDR3 is CASSLTGRGTDTQYF. CDR3 sequence (DNA): TGTGCCAGCAGCTTAACAGGGCGGGGGACAGATACGCAGTATTTT. Full variable domain (outside the CDR3, taken from reference TRBV7-3 and TRBJ2-3): GAGVSQTPSNKVTEKGKYVELRCDPISGHTALYWYRQSLGQGPEFLIYFQGTGAADDSGLPNDRFFAVRPEGSVSTLKIQRTERGDSAVYLCASSLTGRGTDTQYFGPGTRLTVL.

V gene TRBV18 combines with J gene TRBJ2-5; TRBD1 might be the D (7 bases). In germline, CDR1 is KGHSH, CDR2 LQKENI. Between the trimmed V and J ends, which lost 4 bases and 0 bases, there was a span of 15 bases. The CDR3 sequence is 16 residues long. Here the CDR3 reads CASSQNRGGDQETQYF. DNA of the CDR3: TGTGCCAGCTCACAAAACAGGGGCGGGGACCAAGAGACCCAGTACTTC.

This chain connects TRBV6-5 to TRBJ2-2; D uncertain. Germline CDR1 is MNHEY and CDR2 is SVGAGI. CDR3 length: 12 amino acids. V lost 10 bases and J lost 3, with 9 bases in between. The CDR3 protein is CAIRRYTGELFF. The CDR3, as DNA: TGTGCCATAAGGCGGTACACCGGGGAGCTGTTTTTT.

The chain is built from TRBV6-1 and TRBJ1-2; D gene uncertain. The CDR3 sequence is 11 residues long. Per the germline V gene, CDR1 is MNHNS and CDR2 is SASEGT. The CDR3 nucleotides read TGTGCTGGAGGAGCTAACTATGGCTACACCTTC. Translation gives CAGGANYGYTF.